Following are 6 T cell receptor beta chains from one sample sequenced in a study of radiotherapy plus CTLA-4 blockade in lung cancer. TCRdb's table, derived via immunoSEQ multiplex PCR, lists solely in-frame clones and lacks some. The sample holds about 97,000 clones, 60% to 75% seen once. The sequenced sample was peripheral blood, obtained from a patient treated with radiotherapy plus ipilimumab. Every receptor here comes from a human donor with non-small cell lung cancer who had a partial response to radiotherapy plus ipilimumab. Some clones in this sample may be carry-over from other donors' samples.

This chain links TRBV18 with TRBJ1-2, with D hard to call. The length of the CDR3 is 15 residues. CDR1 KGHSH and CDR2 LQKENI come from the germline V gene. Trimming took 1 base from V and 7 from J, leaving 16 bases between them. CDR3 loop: CASSPQRPTRGGYTF. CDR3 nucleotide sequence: TGTGCCAGCTCACCACAGAGACCGACCCGGGGTGGCTACACCTTC.

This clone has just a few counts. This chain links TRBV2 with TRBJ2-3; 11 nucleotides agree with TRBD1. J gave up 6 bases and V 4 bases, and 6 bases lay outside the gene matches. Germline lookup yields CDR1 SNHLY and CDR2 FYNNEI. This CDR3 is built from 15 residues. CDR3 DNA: TGTGCCAGCAGTGCTGGACAGGGGGCATTGGATACGCAGTATTTT. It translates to CASSAGQGALDTQYF.

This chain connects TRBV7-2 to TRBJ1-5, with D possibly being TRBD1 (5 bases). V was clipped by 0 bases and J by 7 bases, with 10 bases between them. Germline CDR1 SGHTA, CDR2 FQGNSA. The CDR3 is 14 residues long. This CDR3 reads CASSLAGDWQPQHF. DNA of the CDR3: TGTGCCAGCAGCTTAGCAGGGGACTGGCAGCCCCAGCATTTT.

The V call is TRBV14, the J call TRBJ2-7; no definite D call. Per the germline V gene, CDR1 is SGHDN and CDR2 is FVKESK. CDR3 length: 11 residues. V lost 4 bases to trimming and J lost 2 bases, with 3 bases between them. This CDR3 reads CASSRAYEQYF. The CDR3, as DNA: TGTGCCAGCAGCCGAGCCTACGAGCAGTACTTC.

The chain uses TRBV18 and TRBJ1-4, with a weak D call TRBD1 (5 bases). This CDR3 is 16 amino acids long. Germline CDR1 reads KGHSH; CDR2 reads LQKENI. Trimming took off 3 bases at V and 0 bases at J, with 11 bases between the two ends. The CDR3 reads CASSPTGTATNEKLFF. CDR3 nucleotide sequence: TGTGCCAGCTCACCCACAGGAACAGCAACTAATGAAAAACTGTTTTTT.

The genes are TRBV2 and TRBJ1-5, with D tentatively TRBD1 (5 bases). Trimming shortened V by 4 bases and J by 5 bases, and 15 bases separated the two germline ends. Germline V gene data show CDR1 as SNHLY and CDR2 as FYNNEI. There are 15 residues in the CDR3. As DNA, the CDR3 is TGTGCCAGCAGTGGGGACTCGACCATGTATCAGCCCCAGCATTTT. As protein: CASSGDSTMYQPQHF.